This T cell receptor beta chain is from a study of read filtering for tumor transcriptome and immune sequencing. Study-wide context: RNA-seq yielded only about 75 to 1,400 TCR reads, IR-seq about 4.05 to 10.27 million. Study results and caveats: The CD138-negative fraction was mixed bone marrow immune cells, not pure T cells. Without single-read clonotypes, shared clonotype proportions correlated more between IR-seq and RNA-seq.

This clonotype has ten or more counts. The antigen remains unidentified. This library used about 360 ng RNA and molecular barcoded adaptors spanning alpha/delta and beta/gamma chains. In TCRdb, the reads were re-called with MiXCR into one record per CDR3 protein. Seen here are more than 45,000 distinct CDR3 sequences, roughly 19% observed once, and the top ten hold approximately 15%. The CDR3 runs to 15 residues. The V end lost 1 base, the J end lost 0 bases, and 8 bases lay between the germline ends. Germline lookup yields CDR1 SGHAT and CDR2 FQNNGV. Sampling of bone marrow took place during active disease in every patient.

This clonotype was obtained from a donor over 35 with multiple myeloma. The J gene is TRBJ2-3, the V gene TRBV11-2; unclear D gene. Specimen: a population of CD138-negative cells sorted from bone marrow. The CDR3 protein is CASSLVLASTDTQYF. The DNA of the CDR3 is TGTGCCAGCAGCTTAGTGCTGGCCAGCACAGATACGCAGTATTTT. Supplemented by reference TRBV11-2 and TRBJ2-3, the full variable domain reads EAGVAQSPRYKIIEKRQSVAFWCNPISGHATLYWYQQILGQGPKLLIQFQNNGVVDDSQLPKDRFSAERLKGVDSTLKIQPAKLEDSAVYLCASSLVLASTDTQYFGPGTRLTVL.